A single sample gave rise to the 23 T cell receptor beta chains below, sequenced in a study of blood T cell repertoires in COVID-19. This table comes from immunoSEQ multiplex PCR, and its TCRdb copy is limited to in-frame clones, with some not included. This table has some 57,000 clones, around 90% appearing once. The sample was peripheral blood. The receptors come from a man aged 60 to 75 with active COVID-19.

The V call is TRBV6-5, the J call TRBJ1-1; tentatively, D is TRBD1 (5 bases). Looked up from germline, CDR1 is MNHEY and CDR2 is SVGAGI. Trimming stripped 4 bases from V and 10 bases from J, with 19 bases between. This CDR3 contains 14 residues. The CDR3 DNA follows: TGTGCCAGCAGTTTACACCGGGACTCGATCGGAGCTTTCTTT. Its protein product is CASSLHRDSIGAFF.

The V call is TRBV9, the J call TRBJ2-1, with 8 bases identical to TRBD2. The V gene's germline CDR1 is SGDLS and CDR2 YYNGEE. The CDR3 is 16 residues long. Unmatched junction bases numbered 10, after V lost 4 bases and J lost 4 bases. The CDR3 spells CASSPGLSGAYNEQFF. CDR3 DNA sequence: TGTGCCAGCAGCCCCGGGCTTAGCGGGGCTTACAATGAGCAGTTCTTC.

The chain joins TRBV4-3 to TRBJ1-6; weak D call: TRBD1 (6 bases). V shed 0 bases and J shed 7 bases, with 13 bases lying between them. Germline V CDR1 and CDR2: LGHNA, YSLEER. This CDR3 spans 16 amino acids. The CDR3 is CASSQEGTGRNSPLHF. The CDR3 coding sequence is TGCGCCAGCAGCCAAGAAGGCACAGGGCGAAATTCACCCCTCCACTTT.

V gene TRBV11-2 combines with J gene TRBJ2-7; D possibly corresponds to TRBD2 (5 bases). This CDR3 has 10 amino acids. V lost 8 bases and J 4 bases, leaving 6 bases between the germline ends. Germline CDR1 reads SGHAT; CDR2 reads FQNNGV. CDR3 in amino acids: CASGEYEQYF. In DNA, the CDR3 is TGTGCCAGCGGGGAGTACGAGCAGTACTTC.

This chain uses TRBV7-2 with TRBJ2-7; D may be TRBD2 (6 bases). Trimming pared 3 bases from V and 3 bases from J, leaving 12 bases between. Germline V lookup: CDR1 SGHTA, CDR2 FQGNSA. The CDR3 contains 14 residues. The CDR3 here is CASSFERAYYEQYF. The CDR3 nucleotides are TGTGCCAGCAGCTTTGAGCGGGCTTACTACGAGCAGTACTTC. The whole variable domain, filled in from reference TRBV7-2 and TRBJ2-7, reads GAGVSQSPSNKVTEKGKDVELRCDPISGHTALYWYRQSLGQGLEFLIYFQGNSAPDKSGLPSDRFSAERTGGSVSTLTIQRTQQEDSAVYLCASSFERAYYEQYFGPGTRLTVT.

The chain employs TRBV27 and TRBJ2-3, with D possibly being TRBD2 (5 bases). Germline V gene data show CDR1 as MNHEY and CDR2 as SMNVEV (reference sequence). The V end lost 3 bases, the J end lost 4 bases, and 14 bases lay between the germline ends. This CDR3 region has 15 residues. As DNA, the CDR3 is TGTGCCAGCAGTTTCACAGCGGAGAGGGCAGATACGCAGTATTTT. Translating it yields CASSFTAERADTQYF.

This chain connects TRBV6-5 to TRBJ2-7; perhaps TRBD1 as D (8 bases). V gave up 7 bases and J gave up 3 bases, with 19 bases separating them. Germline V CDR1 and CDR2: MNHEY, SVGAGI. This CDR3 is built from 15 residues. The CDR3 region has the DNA TGTGCCAGCAAACTCTCACAGGGGGAGGGCTACGAGCAGTACTTC. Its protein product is CASKLSQGEGYEQYF.

The CDR3 nucleotides are TGTGCCAGCAGTACCGGACAGAGCTCCTACAATGAGCAGTTCTTC. This gives the protein CASSTGQSSYNEQFF. The chain uses TRBV2 and TRBJ2-1; tentatively, D is TRBD1 (6 bases). Trimming left V 5 bases short and J 0 bases short, with 11 bases between. The CDR3 spans 15 residues. Germline-derived CDR1 and CDR2 are SNHLY and FYNNEI. Full variable domain (rest looked up from reference TRBV2 and TRBJ2-1): EPEVTQTPSHQVTQMGQEVILRCVPISNHLYFYWYRQILGQKVEFLVSFYNNEISEKSEIFDDQFSVERPDGSNFTLKIRSTKLEDSAMYFCASSTGQSSYNEQFFGPGTRLTVL.

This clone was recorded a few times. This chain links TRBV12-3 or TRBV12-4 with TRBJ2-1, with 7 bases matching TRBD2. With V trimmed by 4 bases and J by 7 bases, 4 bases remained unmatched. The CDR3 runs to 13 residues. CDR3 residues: CASSWDYKNEQFF. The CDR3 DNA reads TGTGCCAGCAGTTGGGACTACAAAAATGAGCAGTTCTTC.

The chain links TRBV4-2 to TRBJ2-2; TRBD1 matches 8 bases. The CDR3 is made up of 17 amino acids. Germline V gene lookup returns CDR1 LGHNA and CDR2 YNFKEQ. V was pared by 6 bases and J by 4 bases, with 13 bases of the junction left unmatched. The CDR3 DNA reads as TGTGCCAGCAGGGGGGCCCGAGGACAGGGACCCACCGGGGAGCTGTTTTTT. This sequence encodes CASRGARGQGPTGELFF.

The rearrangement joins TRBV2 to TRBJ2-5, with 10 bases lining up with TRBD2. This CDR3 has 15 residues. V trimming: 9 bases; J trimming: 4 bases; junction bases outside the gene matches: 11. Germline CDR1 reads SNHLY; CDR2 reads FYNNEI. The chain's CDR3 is CARAVTSGTPETQYF. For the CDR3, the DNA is TGTGCCAGAGCAGTAACTAGCGGGACTCCAGAGACCCAGTACTTC.

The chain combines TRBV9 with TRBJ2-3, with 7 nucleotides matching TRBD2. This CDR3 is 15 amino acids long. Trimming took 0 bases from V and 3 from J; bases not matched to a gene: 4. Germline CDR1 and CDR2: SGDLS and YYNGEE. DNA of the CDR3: TGTGCCAGCAGCGTAGGCCCGGGGGGTACAGATACGCAGTATTTT. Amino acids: CASSVGPGGTDTQYF.

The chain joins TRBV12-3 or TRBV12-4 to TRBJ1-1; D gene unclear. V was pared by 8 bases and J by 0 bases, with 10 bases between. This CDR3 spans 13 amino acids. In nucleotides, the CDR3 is TGTGCCAGCTTGAAACAATTGAACACTGAAGCTTTCTTT. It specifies CASLKQLNTEAFF.

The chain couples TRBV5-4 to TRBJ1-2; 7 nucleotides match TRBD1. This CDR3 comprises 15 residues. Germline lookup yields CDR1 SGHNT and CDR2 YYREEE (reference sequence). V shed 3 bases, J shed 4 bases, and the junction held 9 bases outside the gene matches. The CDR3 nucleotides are TGTGCCAGCAGCTCACAGGGGCGGCCCCTCTATGGCTACACCTTC. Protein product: CASSSQGRPLYGYTF.

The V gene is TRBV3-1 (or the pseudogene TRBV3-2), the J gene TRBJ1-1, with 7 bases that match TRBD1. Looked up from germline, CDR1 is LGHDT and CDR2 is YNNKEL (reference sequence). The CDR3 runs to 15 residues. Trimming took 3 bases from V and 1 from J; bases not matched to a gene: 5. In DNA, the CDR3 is TGTGCCAGCAGCCAGCCCCGGGACAGGAACACTGAAGCTTTCTTT. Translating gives CASSQPRDRNTEAFF.

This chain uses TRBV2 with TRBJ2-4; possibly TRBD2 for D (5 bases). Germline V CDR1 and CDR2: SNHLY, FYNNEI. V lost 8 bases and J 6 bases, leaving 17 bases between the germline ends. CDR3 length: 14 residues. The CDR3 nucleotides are TGTGCCAGCGGGTCCGGGATATTTGGAAACATTCAGTACTTC. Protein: CASGSGIFGNIQYF.

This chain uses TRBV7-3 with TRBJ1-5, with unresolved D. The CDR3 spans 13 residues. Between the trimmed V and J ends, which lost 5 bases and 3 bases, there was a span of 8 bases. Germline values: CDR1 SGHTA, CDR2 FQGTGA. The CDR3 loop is CASSPDTNQPQHF. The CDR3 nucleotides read TGTGCCAGCAGCCCTGACACCAATCAGCCCCAGCATTTT. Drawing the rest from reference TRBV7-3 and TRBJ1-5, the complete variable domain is GAGVSQTPSNKVTEKGKYVELRCDPISGHTALYWYRQSLGQGPEFLIYFQGTGAADDSGLPNDRFFAVRPEGSVSTLKIQRTERGDSAVYLCASSPDTNQPQHFGDGTRLSIL.

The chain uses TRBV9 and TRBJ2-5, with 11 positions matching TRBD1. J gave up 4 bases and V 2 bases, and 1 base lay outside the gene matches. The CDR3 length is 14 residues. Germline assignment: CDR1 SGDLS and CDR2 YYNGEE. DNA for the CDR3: TGTGCCAGCAGCGTGGACAGGGGGCGAGAGACCCAGTACTTC. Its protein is CASSVDRGRETQYF.

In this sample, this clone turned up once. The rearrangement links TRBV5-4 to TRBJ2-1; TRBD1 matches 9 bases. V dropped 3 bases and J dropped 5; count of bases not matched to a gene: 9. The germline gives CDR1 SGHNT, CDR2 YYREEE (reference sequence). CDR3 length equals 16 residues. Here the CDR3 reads CASSSWTGASNNEQFF. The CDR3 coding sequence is TGTGCCAGCAGCTCCTGGACAGGGGCGTCCAACAATGAGCAGTTCTTC.

The CDR3 DNA follows: TGTGCCAGCAGTTACGGCCAGACCTACGAGCAGTACTTC. Translation: CASSYGQTYEQYF. The gene calls are TRBV6-2 or TRBV6-3 and TRBJ2-7; no reliable D call. V lost 2 bases and J lost 2, with 7 bases in between. This CDR3 has 13 amino acids. Germline V gene sequence: CDR1 MNHEY, CDR2 SVGEGT.

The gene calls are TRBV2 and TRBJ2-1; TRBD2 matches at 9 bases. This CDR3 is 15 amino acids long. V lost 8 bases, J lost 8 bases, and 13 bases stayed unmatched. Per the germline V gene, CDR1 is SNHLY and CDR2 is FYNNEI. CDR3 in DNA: TGTGCCAGCGCCGGGCTAGCGGGAATCAATGATGAGCAGTTCTTC. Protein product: CASAGLAGINDEQFF.

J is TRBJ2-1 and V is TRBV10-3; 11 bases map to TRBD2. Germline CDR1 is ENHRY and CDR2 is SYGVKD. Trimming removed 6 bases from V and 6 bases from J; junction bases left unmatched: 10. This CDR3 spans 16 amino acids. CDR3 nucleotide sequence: TGTGCCATCAGCTCCACTCTAGCGGGAGGTTCCAATGAGCAGTTCTTC. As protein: CAISSTLAGGSNEQFF.

CDR3 residues: CASSPGPGLPYNEQFF. CDR3 nucleotides: TGCGCCAGCAGCCCGGGGCCGGGACTGCCTTACAATGAGCAGTTCTTC. The chain couples TRBV4-3 to TRBJ2-1; perhaps TRBD2 as D (6 bases). V gave up 4 bases and J gave up 4 bases, with 17 bases separating them. The germline CDR1 and CDR2 sequences are LGHNA and YSLEER. CDR3 length: 16 residues.